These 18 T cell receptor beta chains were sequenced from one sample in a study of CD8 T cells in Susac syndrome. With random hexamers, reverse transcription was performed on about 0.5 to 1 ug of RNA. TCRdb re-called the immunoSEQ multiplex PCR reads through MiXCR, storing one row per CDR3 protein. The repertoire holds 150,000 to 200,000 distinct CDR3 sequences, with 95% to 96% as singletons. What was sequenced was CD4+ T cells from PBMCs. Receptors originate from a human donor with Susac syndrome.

Written as DNA, the CDR3 is TGCGCCAGCAGCCAGACTAGCAGAACCGGGGAGCTGTTTTTT. Its translation is CASSQTSRTGELFF. V gene TRBV5-1 combines with J gene TRBJ2-2, with 7 bases fitting TRBD2. The CDR3 covers 14 residues. Per the germline V gene, CDR1 is SGHRS and CDR2 is YFSETQ. V shed 4 bases and J 5 bases; nucleotides not matched to a gene: 5. Together with reference TRBV5-1 and TRBJ2-2, the CDR3 gives the full variable domain: KAGVTQTPRYLIKTRGQQVTLSCSPISGHRSVSWYQQTPGQGLQFLFEYFSETQRNKGNFPGRFSGRQFSNSRSEMNVSTLELGDSALYLCASSQTSRTGELFFGEGSRLTVL.

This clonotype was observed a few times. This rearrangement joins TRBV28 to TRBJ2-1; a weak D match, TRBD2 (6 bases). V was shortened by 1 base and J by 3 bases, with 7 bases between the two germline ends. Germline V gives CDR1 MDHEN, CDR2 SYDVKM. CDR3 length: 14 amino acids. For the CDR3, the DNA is TGTGCCAGCAGTTTATCCGGGAGCTACAATGAGCAGTTCTTC. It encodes CASSLSGSYNEQFF.

The CDR3 here is CASSQSNDRPLFF. As DNA, the CDR3 is TGCGCCAGCAGCCAATCTAACGACCGACCACTGTTCTTC. This chain connects TRBV4-1 to TRBJ2-1; D is unresolved. This CDR3 spans 13 amino acids. The germline CDR1 and CDR2 sequences are MGHRA and YSYEKL. The V gene lost 2 bases and the J gene lost 15 bases, with 17 bases spanning the gap.

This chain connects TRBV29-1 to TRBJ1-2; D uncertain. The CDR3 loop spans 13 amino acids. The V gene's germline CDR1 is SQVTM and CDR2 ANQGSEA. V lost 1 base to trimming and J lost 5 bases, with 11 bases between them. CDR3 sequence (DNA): TGCAGCGTTGAAGGTGCCGGGTTTTATGGCTACACCTTC. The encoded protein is CSVEGAGFYGYTF.

CDR3: CASSPRSGGAPEQFF. CDR3 sequence (DNA): TGTGCCAGCAGCCCTCGAAGCGGGGGGGCCCCTGAGCAGTTCTTC. This rearrangement joins TRBV11-2 to TRBJ2-1; 10 nucleotides match TRBD2. Germline V gene lookup returns CDR1 SGHAT and CDR2 FQNNGV. J lost 9 bases, V lost 5 bases, and 10 bases had no gene match. The CDR3 covers 15 residues. Variable domain in full (rest from reference TRBV11-2 and TRBJ2-1): EAGVAQSPRYKIIEKRQSVAFWCNPISGHATLYWYQQILGQGPKLLIQFQNNGVVDDSQLPKDRFSAERLKGVDSTLKIQPAKLEDSAVYLCASSPRSGGAPEQFFGPGTRLTVL.

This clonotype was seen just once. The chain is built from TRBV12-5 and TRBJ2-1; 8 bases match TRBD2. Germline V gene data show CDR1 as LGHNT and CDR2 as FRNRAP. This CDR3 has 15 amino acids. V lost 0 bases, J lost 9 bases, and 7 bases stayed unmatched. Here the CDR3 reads CASGLVLRGGGEQFF. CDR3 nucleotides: TGTGCTAGTGGTTTGGTACTTCGGGGGGGTGGTGAGCAGTTCTTC.

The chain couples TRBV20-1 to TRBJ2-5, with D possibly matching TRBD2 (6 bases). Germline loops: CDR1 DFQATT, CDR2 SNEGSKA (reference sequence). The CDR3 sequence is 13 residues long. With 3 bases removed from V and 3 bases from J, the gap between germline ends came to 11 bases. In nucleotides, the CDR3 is TGCAGTGCTAGCCGGACTACTAAAGAGACCCAGTACTTC. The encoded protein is CSASRTTKETQYF.

CDR3 in amino acids: CASRQGAGTGELFF. The CDR3 region has the DNA TGTGCCAGCAGACAGGGGGCTGGCACCGGGGAGCTGTTTTTT. The rearrangement joins TRBV6-5 to TRBJ2-2, with 9 bases aligning to TRBD1. Germline CDR1 is MNHEY and CDR2 is SVGAGI. The V and J ends lost 6 bases and 4 bases, in that order; junction bases with no gene match: 3. CDR3 size: 14 residues.

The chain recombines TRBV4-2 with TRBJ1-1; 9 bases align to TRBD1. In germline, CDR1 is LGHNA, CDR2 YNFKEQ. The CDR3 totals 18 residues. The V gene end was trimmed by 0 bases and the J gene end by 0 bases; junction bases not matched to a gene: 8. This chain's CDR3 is CASSQEGGGQGLNTEAFF. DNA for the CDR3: TGTGCCAGCAGCCAAGAAGGGGGCGGACAGGGGTTGAACACTGAAGCTTTCTTT.

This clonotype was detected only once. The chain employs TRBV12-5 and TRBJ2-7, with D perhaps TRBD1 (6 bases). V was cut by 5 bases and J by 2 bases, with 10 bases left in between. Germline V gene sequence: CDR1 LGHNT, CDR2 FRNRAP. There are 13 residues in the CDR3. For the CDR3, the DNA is TGTGCTAGTGGTCTGACAGGTCCCTACGAGCAGTACTTC. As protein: CASGLTGPYEQYF.

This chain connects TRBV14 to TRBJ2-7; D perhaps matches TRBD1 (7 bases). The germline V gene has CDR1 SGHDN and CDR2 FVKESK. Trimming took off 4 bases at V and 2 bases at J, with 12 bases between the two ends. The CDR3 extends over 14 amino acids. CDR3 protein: CASSRRDSPYEQYV. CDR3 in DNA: TGTGCCAGCAGCCGGCGGGACAGCCCCTACGAGCAGTACGTC.

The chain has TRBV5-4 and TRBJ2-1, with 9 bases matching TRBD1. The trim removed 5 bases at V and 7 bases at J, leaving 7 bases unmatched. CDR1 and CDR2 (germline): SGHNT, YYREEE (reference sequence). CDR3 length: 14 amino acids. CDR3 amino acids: CASRAGQGRNEQFF. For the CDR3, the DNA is TGTGCCAGCAGGGCCGGACAGGGGAGGAATGAGCAGTTCTTC.

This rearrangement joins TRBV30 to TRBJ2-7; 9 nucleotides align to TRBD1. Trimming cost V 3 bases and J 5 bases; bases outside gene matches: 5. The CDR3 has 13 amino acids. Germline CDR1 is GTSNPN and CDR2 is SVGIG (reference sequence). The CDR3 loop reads CAWSRGQGHEQYF. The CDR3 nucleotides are TGTGCCTGGAGCAGGGGACAGGGCCACGAGCAGTACTTC. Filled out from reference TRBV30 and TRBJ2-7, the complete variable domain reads SQTIHQWPATLVQPVGSPLSLECTVEGTSNPNLYWYRQAAGRGLQLLFYSVGIGQISSEVPQNLSASRPQDRQFILSSKKLLLSDSGFYLCAWSRGQGHEQYFGPGTRLTVT.

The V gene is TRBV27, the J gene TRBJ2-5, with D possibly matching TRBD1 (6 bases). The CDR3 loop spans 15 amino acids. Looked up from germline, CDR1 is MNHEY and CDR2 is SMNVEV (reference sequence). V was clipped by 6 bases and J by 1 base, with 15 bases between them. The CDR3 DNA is TGTGCCAGCAGCGGGGATCGGACAGTCCAAGAGACCCAGTACTTC. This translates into CASSGDRTVQETQYF.

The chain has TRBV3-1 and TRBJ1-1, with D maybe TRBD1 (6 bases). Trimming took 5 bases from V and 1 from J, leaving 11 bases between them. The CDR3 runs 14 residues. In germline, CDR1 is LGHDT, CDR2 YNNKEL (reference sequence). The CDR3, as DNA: TGTGCCAGCAGCTTGGGGGCGGAGAACACTGAAGCTTTCTTT. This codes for CASSLGAENTEAFF.

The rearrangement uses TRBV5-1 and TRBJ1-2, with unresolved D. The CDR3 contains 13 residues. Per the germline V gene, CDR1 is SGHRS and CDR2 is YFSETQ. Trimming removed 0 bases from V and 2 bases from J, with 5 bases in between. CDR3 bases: TGCGCCAGCAGCTTGGTTACCAACTATGGCTACACCTTC. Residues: CASSLVTNYGYTF.

The CDR3 reads CSAKRAGELFF. The CDR3 coding sequence is TGCAGTGCTAAAAGGGCCGGGGAGCTGTTTTTT. V gene TRBV20-1 combines with J gene TRBJ2-2; D is ambiguous. This CDR3 is built from 11 residues. Germline values: CDR1 DFQATT, CDR2 SNEGSKA (reference sequence). Trimming removed 4 bases at V and 6 bases at J, with 6 bases between.

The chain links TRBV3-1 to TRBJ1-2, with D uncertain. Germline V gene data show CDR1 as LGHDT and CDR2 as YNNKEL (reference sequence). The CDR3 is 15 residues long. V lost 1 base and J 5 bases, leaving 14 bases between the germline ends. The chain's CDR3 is CASSQGQARSYGYTF. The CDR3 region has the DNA TGTGCCAGCAGCCAAGGTCAGGCGAGATCGTATGGCTACACCTTC.